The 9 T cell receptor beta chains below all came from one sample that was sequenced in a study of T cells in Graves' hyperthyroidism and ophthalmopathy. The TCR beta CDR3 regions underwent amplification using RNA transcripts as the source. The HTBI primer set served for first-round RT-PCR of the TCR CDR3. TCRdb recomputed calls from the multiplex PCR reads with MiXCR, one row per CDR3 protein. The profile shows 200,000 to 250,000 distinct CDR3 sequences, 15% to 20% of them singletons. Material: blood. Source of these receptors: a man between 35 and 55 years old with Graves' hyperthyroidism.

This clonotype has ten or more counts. The CDR3 region has the DNA TGTGCCAGCATGGCACCCCAGTACCAAGAGACCCAGTACTTC. It translates to CASMAPQYQETQYF. The chain recombines TRBV28 with TRBJ2-5; D is unclear. The CDR3 totals 14 residues. Germline values: CDR1 MDHEN, CDR2 SYDVKM. Deletions cut 7 bases from V and 0 bases from J, with 12 bases between.

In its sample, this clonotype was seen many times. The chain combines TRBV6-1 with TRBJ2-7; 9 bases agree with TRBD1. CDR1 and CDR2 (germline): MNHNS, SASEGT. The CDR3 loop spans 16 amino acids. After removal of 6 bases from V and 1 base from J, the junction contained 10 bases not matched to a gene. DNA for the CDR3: TGTGCCAGCAGCAGACGAGGACAGGGGCTATCCTACGAGCAGTACTTC. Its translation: CASSRRGQGLSYEQYF.

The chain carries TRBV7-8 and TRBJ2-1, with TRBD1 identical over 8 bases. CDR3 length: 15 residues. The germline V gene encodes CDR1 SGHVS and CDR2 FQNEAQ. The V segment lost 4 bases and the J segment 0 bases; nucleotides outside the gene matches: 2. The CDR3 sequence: CASSWDRYSYNEQFF. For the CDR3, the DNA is TGTGCCAGCAGCTGGGACAGGTACTCCTACAATGAGCAGTTCTTC. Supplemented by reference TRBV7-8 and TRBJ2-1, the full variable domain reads GAGVSQSPRYKVAKRGQDVALRCDPISGHVSLFWYQQALGQGPEFLTYFQNEAQLDKSGLPSDRFFAERPEGSVSTLKIQRTQQEDSAVYLCASSWDRYSYNEQFFGPGTRLTVL.

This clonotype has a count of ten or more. This CDR3 reads CSAIVRERYEQFF. For the CDR3, the DNA is TGCAGTGCCATAGTCAGGGAACGGTATGAGCAGTTCTTC. The chain joins TRBV20-1 to TRBJ2-1; D might be TRBD1 (5 bases). V was cut by 6 bases and J by 8 bases, with 17 bases left in between. The CDR3 covers 13 residues. CDR1 is DFQATT and CDR2 is SNEGSKA in the germline V gene (reference sequence).

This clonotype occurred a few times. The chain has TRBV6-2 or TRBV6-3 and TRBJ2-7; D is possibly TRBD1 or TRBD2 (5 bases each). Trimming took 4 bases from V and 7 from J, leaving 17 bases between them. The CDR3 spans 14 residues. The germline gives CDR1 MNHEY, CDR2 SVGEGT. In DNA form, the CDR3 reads TGTGCCAGCAGTTTGGGGACCTTGATACGTGAGCAGTACTTC. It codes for CASSLGTLIREQYF.

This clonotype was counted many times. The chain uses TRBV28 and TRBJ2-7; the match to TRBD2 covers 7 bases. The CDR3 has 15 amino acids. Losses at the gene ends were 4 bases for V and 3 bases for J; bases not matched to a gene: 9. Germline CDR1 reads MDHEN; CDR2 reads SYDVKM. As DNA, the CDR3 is TGTGCCAGCAGTTCTAGCCAGGGAGGGGTCTACGAGCAGTACTTC. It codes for CASSSSQGGVYEQYF.

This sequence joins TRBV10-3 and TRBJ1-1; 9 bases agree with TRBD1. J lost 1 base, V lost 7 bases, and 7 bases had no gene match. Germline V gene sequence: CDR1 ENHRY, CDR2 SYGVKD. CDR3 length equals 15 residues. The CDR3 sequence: CAINPWTGENTEAFF. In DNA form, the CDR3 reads TGTGCCATCAACCCGTGGACAGGGGAGAACACTGAAGCTTTCTTT.

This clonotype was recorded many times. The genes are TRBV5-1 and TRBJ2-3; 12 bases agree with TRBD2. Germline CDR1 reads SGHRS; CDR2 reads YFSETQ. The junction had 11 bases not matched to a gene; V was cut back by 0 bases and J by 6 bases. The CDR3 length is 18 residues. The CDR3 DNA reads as TGCGCCAGCAGCTTGGCCTTGACTAGCGGGGGCCAGCAGGATACGCAGTATTTT. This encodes CASSLALTSGGQQDTQYF.

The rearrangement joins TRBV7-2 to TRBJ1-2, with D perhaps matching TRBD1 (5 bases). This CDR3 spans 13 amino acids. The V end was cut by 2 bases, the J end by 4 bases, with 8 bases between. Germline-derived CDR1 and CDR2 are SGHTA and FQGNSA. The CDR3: CASSLHGAYGYTF. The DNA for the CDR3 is TGTGCCAGCAGCTTACACGGGGCCTATGGCTACACCTTC.